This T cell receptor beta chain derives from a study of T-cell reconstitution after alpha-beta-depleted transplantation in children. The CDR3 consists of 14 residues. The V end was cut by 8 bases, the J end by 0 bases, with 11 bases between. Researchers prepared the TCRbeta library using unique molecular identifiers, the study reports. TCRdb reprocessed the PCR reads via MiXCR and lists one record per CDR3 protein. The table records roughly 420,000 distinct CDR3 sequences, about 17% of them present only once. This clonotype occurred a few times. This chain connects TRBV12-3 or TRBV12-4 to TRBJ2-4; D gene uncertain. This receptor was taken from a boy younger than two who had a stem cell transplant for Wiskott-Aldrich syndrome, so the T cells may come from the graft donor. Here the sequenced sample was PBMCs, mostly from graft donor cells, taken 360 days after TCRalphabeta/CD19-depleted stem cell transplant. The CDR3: CASGPVLAKNIQYF. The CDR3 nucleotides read TGTGCCAGCGGCCCAGTCCTAGCCAAAAACATTCAGTACTTC.